The clone carrying this T cell receptor (beta chain) appeared a few times. Time point here: pretreatment peripheral blood. The patients had locally advanced or metastatic urothelial carcinoma. Here immunoSEQ multiplex PCR was the method, and the copy in TCRdb shows in-frame clones only, minus some. The data hold roughly 120,000 clones, with approximately 84% observed a single time. CDR3 length: 14 residues. V lost 0 bases to trimming and J lost 9 bases, with 12 bases between them. Germline V gene sequence: CDR1 SGHDN, CDR2 FVKESK. The data were taken from a study of PD-L1 blockade in urothelial cancer. Overall study context: Samples came from 3 weeks, at the second dose, and 6 weeks into treatment. Across blood samples, T cells had a median count of around 140,000.

The input for sequencing was PBMCs, taken around atezolizumab (anti-PD-L1) treatment. The source is a man aged 45-60 years with urothelial cancer. The rearrangement joins TRBV14 to TRBJ2-1; D might be TRBD2 (5 bases). This CDR3 reads CASSQDLLAGEQFF. CDR3 DNA: TGTGCCAGCAGCCAAGATCTGCTAGCTGGTGAGCAGTTCTTC.